Listed here are 7 T cell receptor beta chains from one sample, sequenced in a study of T cell repertoires in cytomegalovirus infection. TCRdb independently ran MiXCR on the reads; one entry per CDR3 protein. Of around 490,000 distinct CDR3 sequences in the sample, around a quarter were seen once. The sample taken for sequencing was PBMCs. These receptors all stem from a human donor in good health (CMV status not recorded). Some clones in this sample may be carry-over from other donors' samples.

This chain connects TRBV7-9 to TRBJ2-5; TRBD2 matches at 9 bases. The ends lost 4 bases at V and 3 bases at J; junction bases unmatched: 9. The CDR3 contains 16 residues. CDR1 SEHNR and CDR2 FQNEAQ come from the germline V gene (reference sequence). CDR3 nucleotide sequence: TGTGCCAGCAGCTCCCCCGAAGTAGCGGGAGAAGAGACCCAGTACTTC. This sequence encodes CASSSPEVAGEETQYF.

This clonotype has at least ten counts. This chain joins TRBV7-2 and TRBJ2-5; perhaps D is TRBD1 or TRBD2 (5 bases each). Germline V gene data show CDR1 as SGHTA and CDR2 as FQGNSA. V dropped 8 bases and J dropped 2 bases, with 15 bases sitting between them. The CDR3 length is 14 residues. The CDR3 DNA follows: TGTGCCAGCGCCAAAGGGGCGGGTCAAGAGACCCAGTACTTC. Translating it yields CASAKGAGQETQYF.

This chain joins TRBV28 and TRBJ1-1; maybe TRBD1 (5 bases). Trimming pared 5 bases from V and 10 bases from J, leaving 11 bases between. This CDR3 has 11 amino acids. Germline CDR1 is MDHEN and CDR2 is SYDVKM. The CDR3 DNA reads TGTGCCAGCAGTGAGATGGGGGGAGCTTTCTTT. It is translated as CASSEMGGAFF.

This clonotype has more than one count but fewer than ten. V usage is TRBV11-3 and J usage is TRBJ2-1; possibly TRBD1 for D (6 bases). Germline lookup yields CDR1 SGHNT and CDR2 YENEEA. This CDR3 contains 13 residues. V was pared by 3 bases and J by 9 bases, with 12 bases between. CDR3 coding DNA: TGTGCCAGCAGCTTGGAGGACAGAGGTGAGCAGTTCTTC. This translates into CASSLEDRGEQFF.

The CDR3 region has the DNA TGTGCCAGCAGTACAGGGGGTTTCTACTATGGCTACACCTTC. The encoded protein is CASSTGGFYYGYTF. The rearrangement links TRBV6-5 to TRBJ1-2, with 8 bases lining up with TRBD1. CDR1 and CDR2 from the germline V gene are MNHEY and SVGAGI. Trimming took 5 bases from V and 3 from J; bases not matched to a gene: 5. CDR3 length: 14 residues.

The J gene is TRBJ2-1, the V gene TRBV7-9; D is undetermined. Germline V gene data show CDR1 as SEHNR and CDR2 as FQNEAQ (reference sequence). Trimming left V 5 bases short and J 6 bases short, with 14 bases between. The CDR3 is 14 amino acids. CDR3 sequence reads: CASSRVGGGNEQFF. In DNA, the CDR3 is TGTGCCAGCAGCCGGGTCGGTGGTGGCAATGAGCAGTTCTTC.

The V gene is TRBV6-2 or TRBV6-3, the J gene TRBJ1-1; TRBD1 agrees at 8 bases. V was pared by 6 bases and J by 5 bases, with 14 bases of the junction left unmatched. CDR3 size: 16 residues. Germline V CDR1 and CDR2: MNHEY, SVGEGT. CDR3 bases: TGTGCCAGCAGCTTACGGGCTGGGACAGGCAGAACTGAAGCTTTCTTT. It yields the protein CASSLRAGTGRTEAFF.